This TCR beta chain was profiled in a study of T cell responses to AZD1222 COVID-19 vaccine. General study points: Clonal diversity was possibly underestimated; the donors were predominantly white British and more often female. Only 5 or 6 AZD1222 recipients tested seropositive at baseline.

As for this clone: Its antigen is not identified.

This CDR3 has 17 residues. Germline loops: CDR1 SNHLY, CDR2 FYNNEI. V was pared by 0 bases and J by 5 bases, with 12 bases of the junction left unmatched. Generated by immunoSEQ multiplex PCR, the TCRdb table keeps only in-frame clones and is missing some. The sample has about 200,000 clones, around nine tenths seen once. The sequencing here drew on peripheral blood, taken 28 days after the second dose of the MenACWY control vaccine. This TCR derives from an adult who received the MenACWY meningococcal vaccine as a control. The rearrangement uses TRBV2 and TRBJ2-7; 8 positions match TRBD2. The CDR3: CASSEAPWSGSTNEQYF. The CDR3 nucleotides read TGTGCCAGCAGTGAAGCCCCCTGGAGCGGGAGTACCAACGAGCAGTACTTC. The full variable domain, in which reference TRBV2 and TRBJ2-7 provide the parts outside the CDR3, is EPEVTQTPSHQVTQMGQEVILRCVPISNHLYFYWYRQILGQKVEFLVSFYNNEISEKSEIFDDQFSVERPDGSNFTLKIRSTKLEDSAMYFCASSEAPWSGSTNEQYFGPGTRLTVT.